These T cell receptor beta chains were read from a single sample in a study of CD8 T cells in ankylosing spondylitis. From the 5' RACE reads, TCRdb called clonotypes with MiXCR, one entry per CDR3 protein. The sample has 130,000 or so distinct CDR3 sequences, over 6% seen once; the top ten hold roughly an eighth. What was sequenced was blood, either unsorted or a sorted T cell fraction (not recorded which). These receptors were taken from a male donor with ankylosing spondylitis or in good health (not recorded which). Both conserved end residues are trimmed from each CDR3. The order of the fields is V gene, CDR3 length, clone size, CDR3 protein. Only some rows state a clone size, as once, few, many or a class for expanded clones.

TRBV12-3/TRBV12-4,17,many,ASSLLRATELSGANVLT
TRBV3-1,12,many,ASSLLAASYEQY
TRBV5-1,13,many,ASSLGDVSNQPQH
TRBV4-2,14,-,ASSQIGRTSYNEQF
TRBV11-2,16,-,ASSLVSGAGKNGGELF
TRBV12-3/TRBV12-4,12,many,ASSLADGSYEQY
TRBV7-9,12,many,ASSLDVRGDTQY
TRBV24-1,14,many,ATSGSGGPNTGELF
TRBV30,9,-,AWSASYEQY
TRBV9,11,many,ASSDPRDVEQY
TRBV29-1,11,many,SVKASGSYEQY
TRBV20-1,10,many,SARDLQRGYT
TRBV3-1,15,many,ASSRYYGVVNTGELF
TRBV7-2,12,few,ASSLLGQGYGYT
TRBV19,13,many,ASRALLGEAYGYT
TRBV6-4,17,-,ACSPPGQGLLRGSYEQY
TRBV6-1,13,many,ASRIERDRGLGYT
TRBV11-2,11,many,ASSGLRAGACF
TRBV7-9,15,many,ASSLYRGHPYQETQY
TRBV7-3,12,many,ASSATGGPDTQY
TRBV12-3/TRBV12-4,10,many,ASSPWRGEQY
TRBV5-6,11,many,ASSLVLEREQF
TRBV20-1,11,many,SAKKYITGELF
TRBV5-1,13,many,ASSLTQGGTGELF
TRBV5-1,16,many,ASSPQGDRTAGNTEAF
TRBV4-3,14,many,ASSQNPGQGADTQY
TRBV20-1,13,many,SAREREQGNSPLH
TRBV20-1,14,many,SAREGTSGGTDTQY
TRBV7-2,12,many,ASSFLAGEDTQY
TRBV20-1,12,many,SGQAQGTGNTIY
TRBV5-1,13,many,ASSIGQGSFYGYT
TRBV20-1,11,many,SAVTGVNTEAF
TRBV5-8,10,many,ASRIGTGGHT
TRBV6-1,12,-,ASSIRDPRYEQY
TRBV30,11,few,AWSPLQNQPQH
TRBV10-3,12,many,AISEQSGYNEQF
TRBV24-1,13,-,ATSDQVTSTDTQY
TRBV27,14,many,ASSFFAGDSQYEQY
TRBV19,14,few,ASSAPHRGEGEKLF
TRBV28,12,many,ASTPGGLKYEQY
TRBV3-1,13,many,ASSQEVSGVTEAF